The clone carrying this T cell receptor beta chain was recorded a few times. The sample originates from a study of blood T cell repertoires in COVID-19. As for the study in general: COVID-19 samples, acute and convalescent, were from the United States, Italy and Spain. T cells, B-cell-depleted T cells, or PBMCs provided the cDNA or gDNA that served as material.

In the original analysis: Cell counts per sample came from amplifying reference gene primers. TCRdb keeps only in-frame clones here, not all; method: immunoSEQ multiplex PCR. That table furnishes V, J and clone size, whereas the DNA furnished D and trimming. The sample records some 72,000 clones, roughly 90% being singletons. This receptor was identified in a man aged 50 or older with active COVID-19. Material: peripheral blood.

Written as DNA, the CDR3 is TGTGCCAGCAGCTGGGAGGGGAGCGAGCAGTACTTC. This codes for CASSWEGSEQYF. The chain couples TRBV12-3 or TRBV12-4 to TRBJ2-7; TRBD2 aligns across 7 bases. The CDR3 length is 12 residues. V was pared by 6 bases and J by 6 bases, with 5 bases of the junction left unmatched.